This T cell receptor (beta chain) was documented in a study of cytomegalovirus exposure and HLA in healthy donors. General study findings and limits: Versus the approximately 700-donor mean, an Asian-associated ancestry cluster reportedly showed fewer N-insertions in a later analysis. More clonal expansion characterized HLA-associated TCR beta chains than equally common others in a later analysis. It was assumed in the presence/absence analyses that sequencing depth was roughly uniform across donors. TCR beta V segments were, for the most part, productive about 87% or about 30% of the time in an earlier analysis.

Concerning this clone itself: Its antigen is not known.

The PCR ran on 60 Vbeta and 13 Jbeta primers. This table comes from immunoSEQ multiplex PCR, and its TCRdb copy is limited to in-frame clones, with some not included. The table includes 120,000 or so clones, approximately 77% detected once. Germline V gives CDR1 WNHNN, CDR2 SYGVQD (reference sequence). The CDR3 totals 15 residues. Trimming cost V 4 bases and J 4 bases; bases outside gene matches: 4. Sequencing was done on a sample of PBMCs. This receptor was obtained from a man aged 18-30 years in good health and CMV-seronegative. The chain uses TRBV10-1 and TRBJ2-2, with TRBD1 identical over 9 bases. The CDR3 reads CASSAGTGLTGELFF. The CDR3 DNA reads TGCGCCAGCAGTGCAGGGACAGGGCTCACCGGGGAGCTGTTTTTT.